These 20 T cell receptor beta chains originate from one sample sequenced in a study of blood T cell repertoires in COVID-19. Measured with immunoSEQ multiplex PCR; TCRdb has only the in-frame clones, and not every one. The sample lists about 300,000 clones; 65% to 90% were seen once. The specimen sequenced was peripheral blood. These receptor sequences come from a human donor in a cohort sampled during active COVID-19.

The V call is TRBV19, the J call TRBJ2-5, with a tentative D call TRBD2 (5 bases). CDR1 LNHDA and CDR2 SQIVND come from the germline V gene (reference sequence). Trimming stripped 5 bases from V and 1 base from J, with 11 bases between. This CDR3 spans 14 amino acids. CDR3 bases: TGTGCCAGTAGTGATTCGGGGTCCCAAGAGACCCAGTACTTC. This sequence encodes CASSDSGSQETQYF.

The chain joins TRBV15 to TRBJ2-2; a weak D match, TRBD2 (6 bases). The CDR3 loop spans 17 amino acids. Germline V gene lookup returns CDR1 LNHNV and CDR2 YYDKDF (reference sequence). The V end was cut by 0 bases, the J end by 1 base, with 12 bases between. CDR3 in amino acids: CATSRDGAGRNTGELFF. Written as DNA, the CDR3 is TGTGCCACCAGCAGAGATGGTGCGGGAAGGAACACCGGGGAGCTGTTTTTT.

This chain uses TRBV21-1 with TRBJ1-6; TRBD1, the table's D call, was not compared with the DNA. TRBV21-1 is a pseudogene segment. The CDR3 has 16 residues. CDR3 region: CAGHRERNSYNSPLHF. The CDR3 bases are TGTGCCGGACACAGGGAGAGGAACTCCTATAATTCACCCCTCCACTTT.

This chain uses TRBV4-3 with TRBJ2-7, with D unresolved. The CDR3 runs 16 residues. Per germline, CDR1 LGHNA and CDR2 YSLEER. V was cut by 1 base and J by 6 bases, with 19 bases left in between. CDR3 DNA sequence: TGCGCCAGCAGCCAAGCCCAGCCACCCCTTACGGGCGAGCAGTACTTC. Encoded protein: CASSQAQPPLTGEQYF.

This chain connects TRBV7-9 to TRBJ1-1, with a tentative D call TRBD1 (6 bases). The CDR3 spans 12 residues. Trimming stripped 1 base from V and 11 bases from J, with 11 bases between. Germline lookup yields CDR1 SEHNR and CDR2 FQNEAQ (reference sequence). The CDR3 coding sequence is TGTGCCAGCAGCTTAGGCTCGGGGGGCGCTTTCTTT. It codes for CASSLGSGGAFF.

CDR3 DNA sequence: TGTGCCAGCTCACCATTTCCCGTCTGGAGTCAGCCAAATGAAAAACTGTTTTTT. Translating gives CASSPFPVWSQPNEKLFF. This chain links TRBV18 with TRBJ1-4; no clear D. Germline-derived CDR1 and CDR2 are KGHSH and LQKENI. The CDR3 contains 18 residues. V lost 2 bases, J lost 5 bases, and 21 bases lay in between. Variable domain in full (rest from reference TRBV18 and TRBJ1-4): NAGVMQNPRHLVRRRGQEARLRCSPMKGHSHVYWYRQLPEEGLKFMVYLQKENIIDESGMPKERFSAEFPKEGPSILRIQQVVRGDSAAYFCASSPFPVWSQPNEKLFFGSGTQLSVL.

The chain carries TRBV28 and TRBJ2-1; 8 bases fit TRBD2. CDR1 and CDR2 from the germline V gene are MDHEN and SYDVKM. The V and J ends lost 2 bases and 5 bases, in that order; junction bases with no gene match: 5. The CDR3 totals 15 residues. For the CDR3, the DNA is TGTGCCAGCAGTTTAGAACTAGCGGCAAACAATGAGCAGTTCTTC. Translating it yields CASSLELAANNEQFF.

This chain links TRBV7-6 with TRBJ1-2; 9 nucleotides match TRBD1. Unmatched junction bases numbered 17, after V lost 5 bases and J lost 4 bases. The CDR3 length is 18 residues. Germline assignment: CDR1 SGHVS and CDR2 FNYEAQ. The DNA for the CDR3 is TGTGCCAGCAGCCCGACGTCCTTAACAGGGGGCAATTCCTATGGCTACACCTTC. It codes for CASSPTSLTGGNSYGYTF.

In nucleotides, the CDR3 is TGTGCCAGCAGCTTAGGGGCTAGCGCGCCCTACGAGCAGTACTTC. As protein: CASSLGASAPYEQYF. J is TRBJ2-7 and V is TRBV7-9; tentatively, D is TRBD2 (6 bases). The germline CDR1 and CDR2 sequences are SEHNR and FQNEAQ (reference sequence). The CDR3 sequence is 15 residues long. Between the trimmed V and J ends, which lost 1 base and 2 bases, there was a span of 12 bases.

The chain has TRBV28 and TRBJ2-7; 7 bases are shared with TRBD1. V was clipped by 4 bases and J by 0 bases; unmatched bases: 3. The CDR3 extends over 14 amino acids. Looked up from germline, CDR1 is MDHEN and CDR2 is SYDVKM. Here the CDR3 reads CASSSGQRSYEQYF. In DNA form, the CDR3 reads TGTGCCAGCAGTTCGGGACAGCGCTCCTACGAGCAGTACTTC.

The chain recombines TRBV2 with TRBJ1-5, with D possibly matching TRBD1 (5 bases). Germline loops: CDR1 SNHLY, CDR2 FYNNEI. The CDR3 runs to 15 residues. V shed 3 bases and J shed 6 bases, with 15 bases lying between them. CDR3 loop: CASSDGLVGGQPQHF. In DNA, the CDR3 is TGTGCCAGCAGTGATGGTTTGGTCGGGGGTCAGCCCCAGCATTTT.

Remarks on this clone: In the same sample, other DNA sequences code for this CDR3. The V call is TRBV5-4, the J call TRBJ1-2, with 7 bases fitting TRBD1. Germline V gene sequence: CDR1 SGHNT, CDR2 YYREEE (reference sequence). CDR3 length equals 14 residues. V was clipped by 0 bases and J by 2 bases; unmatched bases: 1. The CDR3 region is CASSLGQGNYGYTF. CDR3 DNA: TGTGCCAGCAGCTTGGGACAGGGAAACTATGGCTACACCTTC.

This clone was recorded only once. The rearrangement links TRBV5-1 to TRBJ2-3, with 10 bases matching TRBD2. The CDR3 spans 16 residues. Germline values: CDR1 SGHRS, CDR2 YFSETQ. With V trimmed by 1 base and J by 3 bases, 5 bases remained unmatched. The CDR3 sequence is CASSLMSSGRTDTQYF. The CDR3 DNA reads as TGCGCCAGCAGCTTGATGTCTAGCGGGAGAACAGATACGCAGTATTTT.

About this clone itself: The junction shows a germline mismatch at one end, possibly a read error. The chain couples TRBV23-1 to TRBJ1-2, with D unresolved. TRBV23-1 has ORF status, its function being uncertain. The CDR3 consists of 11 residues. Here the CDR3 DNA reads TGCGCCAGCAGTCAACCCCCATTTGAGCCCTTC. Amino acid sequence: CASSQPPFEPF.

In this sample, this clone turned up once. V and J are TRBV3-1 (or the pseudogene TRBV3-2) and TRBJ2-3; 7 nucleotides match TRBD2. This CDR3 spans 15 amino acids. The germline CDR1 and CDR2 sequences are LGHDT and YNNKEL (reference sequence). The V gene end was trimmed by 4 bases and the J gene end by 4 bases; junction bases not matched to a gene: 8. CDR3 in amino acids: CASSPGGSRADTQYF. In DNA, the CDR3 is TGTGCCAGCAGCCCGGGCGGGAGTCGCGCAGATACGCAGTATTTT.

The chain couples TRBV5-4 to TRBJ2-3, with D possibly TRBD2 on 5 matching bases. Germline lookup yields CDR1 SGHNT and CDR2 YYREEE (reference sequence). The CDR3 loop spans 16 amino acids. Trimming pared 4 bases from V and 0 bases from J, leaving 15 bases between. The CDR3 region is CASSPSGSGSTDTQYF. The CDR3 DNA is TGTGCCAGCAGCCCCTCGGGTTCGGGAAGCACAGATACGCAGTATTTT.

The rearrangement links TRBV19 to TRBJ2-5; D is unclear. The CDR3 runs 13 residues. The germline V and J ends were trimmed by 3 bases and 4 bases, with 9 bases remaining between them. Germline lookup yields CDR1 LNHDA and CDR2 SQIVND (reference sequence). The CDR3 sequence: CASSINKLETQYF. The CDR3 DNA sequence: TGTGCCAGTAGTATCAACAAATTAGAGACCCAGTACTTC.

The gene calls are TRBV3-1 (or the pseudogene TRBV3-2) and TRBJ1-2; the match to TRBD1 covers 9 bases. The CDR3 sequence is 15 residues long. The V and J ends lost 2 bases and 4 bases, in that order; junction bases with no gene match: 5. Germline loops: CDR1 LGHDT, CDR2 YNNKEL (reference sequence). In nucleotides, the CDR3 is TGTGCCAGCAGCCAAAACCGGGACAGGGTCTATGGCTACACCTTC. This gives the protein CASSQNRDRVYGYTF.

The CDR3 region has the DNA TGTGCCAGCACGACTAGCGGGCGGAATGAGCAGTTCTTC. Translation gives CASTTSGRNEQFF. The chain recombines TRBV7-2 with TRBJ2-1; 10 bases are shared with TRBD2. The junction had 4 bases not matched to a gene; V was cut back by 7 bases and J by 7 bases. The CDR3 covers 13 residues. The germline CDR1 and CDR2 sequences are SGHTA and FQGNSA.

The chain recombines TRBV24-1 with TRBJ2-7; a possible D gene is TRBD2 (6 bases). Deletions cut 5 bases from V and 2 bases from J, with 24 bases between. Per germline, CDR1 KGHDR and CDR2 SFDVKD. The CDR3 has 18 residues. CDR3 loop: CATSGESGGGIPTYEQYF. CDR3 nucleotides: TGTGCCACCAGTGGAGAGTCGGGTGGCGGGATCCCAACCTACGAGCAGTACTTC.